This T cell receptor (beta chain) emerged from a study of OX40 agonist ivuxolimab in advanced cancers. Study-level findings and limits: The 0.1-3.0 mg/kg partial responders had among the lowest clonal expansion.

The CDR3 extends over 14 amino acids. The ends were cut back, 0 bases at V and 5 bases at J, with 8 bases in the middle. Germline values: CDR1 MNHEY, CDR2 SVGAGI. Clones were read by immunoSEQ multiplex PCR, and TCRdb kept only the in-frame ones, dropping some. This sample yields tens of thousands of clones, of which about 90% are seen a single time; about a quarter belongs to the top ten. As regards this clone: Its matching antigen is unknown.

Sample: CD4+ or CD8+ T cells sorted from blood, taken in a trial of the OX40 agonist ivuxolimab. The clonotype was recovered from an adult with an advanced solid tumor such as melanoma, head and neck, liver or kidney cancer. The chain is built from TRBV6-5 and TRBJ2-1; the D gene is possibly TRBD2 (6 bases). The CDR3 region has the DNA TGTGCCAGCAGTTACTCGGGGACTCACAATGAGCAGTTCTTC. Encoded protein: CASSYSGTHNEQFF.